This is a list of T cell receptor beta chains from one sample in a study of blood T cells in healthy people across ages. TCRdb re-called the 5' RACE reads through MiXCR, storing one row per CDR3 protein. The sample shows hundreds of thousands of distinct CDR3 sequences, less than 80% of them seen only once. The sequenced material came from blood. These receptors were collected from a man aged 25-40 years in good health. CDR3s include the opening cysteine and the closing phenylalanine or tryptophan. Fields, in order: V gene, D gene, clone size, J gene, CDR3 protein, CDR3 DNA. D genes are given only for firm matches. Clone size is not always given. Where it is, it says once, few, many or a class for expanded clones.

TRBV28	TRBD1	few	TRBJ1-2	CASVETTGQDGYTF	TGTGCCAGCGTCGAAACCACGGGACAGGATGGCTACACCTTC
TRBV2	TRBD1	NA	TRBJ1-6	CASKPGQGDNSPLHF	TGTGCCAGCAAGCCCGGACAGGGGGATAATTCACCCCTCCACTTT
TRBV27	TRBD1	many	TRBJ1-2	CASSFSAGTANYGYTF	TGTGCCAGCAGTTTCTCCGCAGGGACAGCTAACTATGGCTACACCTTC
TRBV10-3	TRBD2	few	TRBJ2-5	CAIRTSGGRETQYF	TGTGCCATTCGGACTAGCGGGGGGCGGGAGACCCAGTACTTC
TRBV6-5	TRBD1	NA	TRBJ2-7	CASSYRTGKRYEQYF	TGTGCCAGCAGTTACAGGACAGGGAAGAGGTACGAGCAGTACTTC
TRBV7-9	TRBD1	NA	TRBJ1-1	CASSPTGAGSEAFF	TGTGCCAGCAGCCCGACAGGGGCGGGGAGTGAAGCTTTCTTT
TRBV28	NA	NA	TRBJ2-7	CASSIMGREQYF	TGTGCCAGCAGTATTATGGGCCGCGAGCAGTACTTC
TRBV12-3/TRBV12-4	NA	NA	TRBJ1-2	CASSDRQELYGYTF	TGTGCCAGCAGTGACCGACAGGAGCTTTATGGCTACACCTTC
TRBV20-1	NA	NA	TRBJ2-5	CSASLRTQETQYF	TGCAGTGCTAGCCTGCGCACTCAAGAGACCCAGTACTTC
TRBV7-9	NA	NA	TRBJ1-1	CASSLRGGRTNTEAFF	TGTGCCAGCAGCTTAAGGGGAGGACGGACGAACACTGAAGCTTTCTTT
TRBV6-5	NA	NA	TRBJ2-5	CASSDNDMGETQYF	TGTGCCAGCAGTGACAACGACATGGGGGAGACCCAGTACTTC
TRBV6-2/TRBV6-3	NA	NA	TRBJ1-6	CASSRDGTAKRPPHF	TGTGCCAGCAGTCGCGACGGGACGGCAAAGAGACCCCCCCACTTT
TRBV20-1	NA	NA	TRBJ1-1	CSATWGAREAFF	TGCAGTGCTACCTGGGGGGCCAGGGAAGCTTTCTTT
TRBV9	NA	few	TRBJ2-5	CASSVATRLGETQYF	TGTGCCAGCAGCGTAGCTACGAGACTGGGCGAGACCCAGTACTTC
TRBV21-1	NA	NA	TRBJ2-5	CASSNRARETQYF	TGTGCCAGCAGCAATCGGGCGCGAGAGACCCAGTACTTC
TRBV12-3/TRBV12-4	TRBD1	few	TRBJ2-5	CASSDPGQGTETQYF	TGTGCCAGCAGTGACCCGGGACAGGGGACGGAGACCCAGTACTTC
TRBV20-1	TRBD1	NA	TRBJ2-7	CSARPGTEHEQYF	TGCAGTGCTAGACCCGGGACAGAGCACGAGCAGTACTTC
TRBV12-3/TRBV12-4	TRBD1	NA	TRBJ1-2	CASTSYWTGAHGYTF	TGTGCTAGCACCTCTTATTGGACAGGGGCTCATGGCTACACCTTC
TRBV10-3	NA	NA	TRBJ1-6	CAIAGTTTGSPLHF	TGTGCCATCGCCGGGACGACCACGGGTTCACCCCTCCACTTT
TRBV6-5	TRBD1	NA	TRBJ2-1	CATKEQGEHNEQFF	TGTGCCACAAAGGAACAGGGGGAGCACAATGAGCAGTTCTTC
TRBV10-3	NA	few	TRBJ1-2	CAISESGETGYGYTF	TGTGCCATCAGTGAGTCTGGAGAAACGGGCTATGGCTACACCTTC
TRBV12-3/TRBV12-4	NA	NA	TRBJ1-4	CASSLAGDEKLFF	TGTGCCAGCAGTTTAGCGGGGGATGAAAAACTGTTTTTT
TRBV10-3	TRBD1	few	TRBJ2-1	CAISWTGDYNEQFF	TGTGCCATCAGCTGGACAGGGGACTACAATGAGCAGTTCTTC
TRBV6-6	NA	few	TRBJ1-5	CASSYGDTINQPQHF	TGTGCCAGCAGTTACGGGGACACAATCAATCAGCCCCAGCATTTT
TRBV14	NA	NA	TRBJ1-2	CASSPLGNRLDGYTF	TGTGCCAGCAGCCCCTTGGGGAACAGGCTCGATGGCTACACCTTC
TRBV12-3/TRBV12-4	TRBD1	once	TRBJ1-1	CASSQTGGNTEAFF	TGTGCCAGCAGTCAGACAGGGGGAAACACTGAAGCTTTCTTT
TRBV12-3/TRBV12-4	TRBD2	NA	TRBJ2-3	CASSHPGTNFFTDTQYF	TGTGCCAGCAGCCACCCCGGGACTAACTTTTTCACAGATACGCAGTATTTT
TRBV19	TRBD1	few	TRBJ2-1	CATARQGGDNEQFF	TGTGCCACCGCGAGACAGGGGGGGGACAATGAGCAGTTCTTC
TRBV7-2	TRBD2	NA	TRBJ2-1	CASSLSLRGGANEQFF	TGTGCCAGCAGCTTATCTCTGCGCGGGGGGGCAAATGAGCAGTTCTTC
TRBV9	TRBD2	NA	TRBJ2-5	CASSPTGSGETQYF	TGTGCCAGCAGCCCTACGGGTAGCGGGGAGACCCAGTACTTC
TRBV10-3	NA	NA	TRBJ2-7	CAISVTETYEQYF	TGTGCCATCAGTGTGACAGAAACCTACGAGCAGTACTTC
TRBV20-1	NA	NA	TRBJ2-1	CSARGHWSSYNEQFF	TGCAGTGCTAGAGGCCACTGGAGCTCCTACAATGAGCAGTTCTTC
TRBV20-1	NA	NA	TRBJ1-2	CSARDGFYGYTF	TGCAGTGCTAGAGACGGATTCTATGGCTACACCTTC
TRBV29-1	NA	NA	TRBJ2-1	CSVEDGGNEQFF	TGCAGCGTTGAAGATGGGGGAAATGAGCAGTTCTTC
TRBV10-3	TRBD1	NA	TRBJ2-4	CAISEGQAYGQYF	TGTGCCATCAGTGAGGGACAGGCCTACGGGCAGTACTTC
TRBV3-1	NA	NA	TRBJ1-4	CASSQGAEIKKLFF	TGTGCCAGCAGCCAAGGGGCAGAAATTAAAAAACTGTTTTTT
TRBV15	TRBD1	NA	TRBJ2-7	CATAAGQGPYEQYF	TGTGCCACCGCGGCGGGACAGGGCCCCTACGAGCAGTACTTC